These T cell receptor beta chains were read from a single sample in a study of post-analysis software for immune sequencing data. In TCRdb, the PCR reads were re-called with MiXCR into one record per CDR3 protein. The sample lists about 560,000 distinct CDR3 sequences, roughly 45% occurring once. Sequencing used blood. The receptors come from a girl between 5 and 17 years old with multiple sclerosis. CDR3s include the opening cysteine and the closing phenylalanine or tryptophan. The D gene is left open where the match is weak. Part of the rows lack a size; the others show once, few, many or a class for expanded clones.

-,TRBJ2-3,TRBV7-8,many,CASSASGLYTDTQYF,TGTGCCAGCAGCGCCTCGGGCCTCTACACAGATACGCAGTATTTT
-,TRBJ2-3,TRBV5-1,-,CASRISMADTQYF,TGCGCCAGCAGGATCTCAATGGCAGATACGCAGTATTTT
TRBD2,TRBJ2-1,TRBV6-1,-,CASSESGGNEQFF,TGTGCCAGCAGTGAATCCGGGGGGAATGAGCAGTTCTTC
TRBD2,TRBJ2-1,TRBV20-1,-,CSVPSLAGGRASYNEQFF,TGCAGTGTACCGTCGCTAGCGGGAGGGCGGGCCTCCTACAATGAGCAGTTCTTC
-,TRBJ2-2,TRBV27,-,CASSLRGGVTGELFF,TGTGCCAGCAGTTTAAGGGGGGGGGTCACCGGGGAGCTGTTTTTT
-,TRBJ2-7,TRBV5-5,-,CASTLVGGGYEQYF,TGTGCCAGCACCCTAGTAGGGGGAGGATACGAGCAGTACTTC
-,TRBJ2-1,TRBV20-1,-,CSARRGGPRVDEQFF,TGCAGTGCTAGGAGGGGGGGCCCAAGGGTCGATGAGCAGTTCTTC
TRBD1,TRBJ2-3,TRBV7-8,few,CSEGADSTDTQYF,TGTTCCGAGGGGGCGGACAGCACAGATACGCAGTATTTT
-,TRBJ2-7,TRBV6-6,few,CASKPGASYEQYF,TGTGCCAGCAAGCCCGGCGCCTCCTACGAGCAGTACTTC
-,TRBJ1-2,TRBV7-2,-,CASSLALQSYGYTF,TGTGCCAGCAGCTTAGCGCTACAGAGCTATGGCTACACCTTC
TRBD1,TRBJ2-7,TRBV6-2/TRBV6-3,-,CASSRTGARSYNEQYF,TGTGCCAGCAGTCGTACAGGGGCCCGCTCCTACAATGAGCAGTACTTC
-,TRBJ2-1,TRBV7-9,few,CASTVGPYNEQFF,TGTGCCAGCACCGTTGGACCCTACAATGAGCAGTTCTTC
TRBD2,TRBJ2-3,TRBV29-1,-,CSLAGLAGADTQYF,TGCAGCCTTGCGGGACTAGCAGGCGCAGATACGCAGTATTTT
TRBD1,TRBJ2-5,TRBV7-9,-,CASSPGRGQETQYF,TGTGCCAGCAGCCCGGGCAGGGGGCAAGAGACCCAGTACTTC
TRBD2,TRBJ2-1,TRBV7-3,-,CASRTSGGANEQFF,TGTGCCAGCAGGACTAGCGGGGGGGCAAATGAGCAGTTCTTC
-,TRBJ2-5,TRBV2,few,CASRQGLRETQYF,TGTGCCAGCAGGCAGGGCCTTAGGGAGACCCAGTACTTC
TRBD1,TRBJ1-2,TRBV12-3/TRBV12-4,-,CASSTRDRGDYGYTF,TGTGCCAGCAGTACCCGGGACAGGGGGGACTATGGCTACACCTTC
-,TRBJ2-2,TRBV7-7,-,CASSPNYRETGELFF,TGTGCTAGCAGCCCGAATTACAGGGAGACCGGGGAGCTGTTTTTT
-,TRBJ1-1,TRBV5-5,once,CASSLPTGTEAFF,TGTGCCAGCAGCTTGCCTACGGGCACTGAAGCTTTCTTT
-,TRBJ2-7,TRBV2,-,CASSMAGLRAGEQYF,TGTGCCAGCAGCATGGCTGGGTTGAGGGCGGGCGAGCAGTACTTC
-,TRBJ2-1,TRBV6-2/TRBV6-3,-,CASSWADEQFF,TGTGCCAGCAGTTGGGCGGATGAGCAGTTCTTC
-,TRBJ2-5,TRBV3-1,-,CASSQWFLRGEQETQYF,TGTGCCAGCAGCCAATGGTTCCTAAGGGGGGAACAAGAGACCCAGTACTTC
-,TRBJ2-5,TRBV12-3/TRBV12-4,few,CASSPGGWDKGYF,TGTGCCAGCAGTCCGGGGGGATGGGACAAAGGGTACTTC
TRBD1,TRBJ1-4,TRBV11-2,-,CASSFGTGEKLFF,TGTGCCAGCAGCTTCGGGACAGGTGAAAAACTGTTTTTT
-,TRBJ1-5,TRBV7-6,-,CASSLAARGGNQPQHF,TGTGCCAGCAGCTTAGCGGCCAGGGGAGGCAATCAGCCCCAGCATTTT
TRBD2,TRBJ2-3,TRBV20-1,-,CSARDLTSGRALDTQYF,TGCAGTGCTAGAGATTTAACTAGCGGGAGGGCCCTAGATACGCAGTATTTT
TRBD2,TRBJ2-2,TRBV6-1,-,CASSRTSRNTGELFF,TGTGCCAGCAGTCGGACTAGCCGGAACACCGGGGAGCTGTTTTTT
-,TRBJ1-2,TRBV6-6,-,CASTNQGGYGYTF,TGTGCCAGTACAAACCAGGGCGGCTATGGCTACACCTTC
TRBD1,TRBJ1-2,TRBV25-1,once,CASGLRDRDTYTF,TGTGCCAGCGGCCTCCGGGACAGGGATACGTACACCTTC
TRBD1,TRBJ2-1,TRBV5-1,-,CASSFSPLQGTGEQFF,TGCGCCAGCAGCTTCTCTCCCCTACAGGGGACCGGTGAGCAGTTCTTC
TRBD2,TRBJ2-1,TRBV12-3/TRBV12-4,once,CASSHQRERYNEQFF,TGTGCCAGCAGTCACCAGCGGGAGCGCTACAATGAGCAGTTCTTC
-,TRBJ2-5,TRBV5-1,-,CASSLVGQAETQYF,TGCGCCAGCAGCTTGGTGGGCCAGGCAGAGACCCAGTACTTC
-,TRBJ1-2,TRBV10-3,-,CAVSDAVANYGYTF,TGTGCCGTCAGTGACGCAGTTGCCAACTATGGCTACACCTTC
-,TRBJ2-3,TRBV27,few,CASSSQGTITDTQYF,TGTGCCAGCAGTTCACAGGGTACCATCACAGATACGCAGTATTTT
-,TRBJ2-3,TRBV12-3/TRBV12-4,-,CASSWSRDTQYF,TGTGCCAGCAGTTGGTCTAGAGATACGCAGTATTTT
-,TRBJ2-3,TRBV28,few,CASSLGTAKQDTQYF,TGTGCCAGCAGTTTAGGGACCGCGAAGCAAGATACGCAGTATTTT
-,TRBJ1-1,TRBV29-1,-,CSVREHPNTEAFF,TGCAGCGTTAGAGAACACCCGAACACTGAAGCTTTCTTT
TRBD2,TRBJ2-7,TRBV28,-,CASSFVGLAGGPKSYEQYF,TGTGCCAGCAGTTTCGTAGGACTAGCGGGAGGGCCGAAATCCTACGAGCAGTACTTC
-,TRBJ1-2,TRBV7-9,-,CASSSDADGYTF,TGTGCCAGCAGCTCGGACGCTGACGGCTACACCTTC
-,TRBJ2-7,TRBV5-1,-,CASSLNSPPYEQYF,TGCGCCAGCAGCTTGAACAGTCCCCCCTACGAGCAGTACTTC
TRBD2,TRBJ2-1,TRBV27,few,CASRTGTSGRNGEQFF,TGTGCCAGCAGAACGGGGACTAGCGGGAGGAACGGTGAGCAGTTCTTC
-,TRBJ2-1,TRBV7-2,few,CASSLGTKDNEQFF,TGTGCCAGCAGCTTAGGGACAAAAGACAATGAGCAGTTCTTC
TRBD2,TRBJ2-7,TRBV29-1,-,CSVRDRGLAGGVYEQYF,TGCAGCGTTCGGGACAGAGGACTAGCGGGAGGTGTCTACGAGCAGTACTTC
TRBD2,TRBJ2-1,TRBV20-1,few,CSGARGGRKSEQFF,TGCAGCGGGGCCCGTGGCGGGAGAAAAAGTGAGCAGTTCTTC
-,TRBJ2-3,TRBV5-1,-,CASSYERDYSTDTQYF,TGCGCCAGCAGCTACGAGCGTGACTATAGCACAGATACGCAGTATTTT
-,TRBJ2-1,TRBV5-1,-,CASSLEGQPTFSYNEQFF,TGCGCCAGCAGCTTGGAAGGACAGCCGACCTTTTCCTACAATGAGCAGTTCTTC
-,TRBJ2-7,TRBV12-3/TRBV12-4,few,CASSVSSSLYEQYF,TGTGCCAGCAGCGTCTCGAGTTCTCTCTACGAGCAGTACTTC
-,TRBJ1-2,TRBV27,-,CASSLSAPGRYGYTF,TGTGCCAGCAGTTTATCCGCACCAGGCCGCTATGGCTACACCTTC
-,TRBJ2-2,TRBV29-1,once,CSTTSVEGPTNTGELFF,TGCAGCACAACAAGCGTCGAGGGACCTACGAACACCGGGGAGCTGTTTTTT